Below are 18 T cell receptor beta chains sequenced from a single sample in a study of T cells in Graves' hyperthyroidism and ophthalmopathy. RNA transcripts provided the source from which TCR beta CDR3 regions were amplified. When the TCR CDR3 underwent first-round RT-PCR, the HTBI primer set was used. Each CDR3 protein is one row after TCRdb ran MiXCR on the multiplex PCR reads. The top ten clones hold 25% to 30% of a sample with 300,000 to 500,000 distinct CDR3 sequences, about 14% of them seen once. Sequencing was done on a sample of blood. The source of these receptors is a middle-aged man with Graves' ophthalmopathy.

This clonotype was recorded at least ten times. V is TRBV24-1 and J is TRBJ2-3, with 9 bases identical to TRBD1. The CDR3 is 16 residues long. Unmatched junction bases numbered 6, after V lost 0 bases and J lost 6 bases. The germline CDR1 and CDR2 sequences are KGHDR and SFDVKD. DNA of the CDR3: TGTGCCACCAGTGATTTGCAGGGACAGGGTCGGGATACGCAGTATTTT. Amino acids: CATSDLQGQGRDTQYF.

This clonotype has ten or more counts. The chain combines TRBV6-5 with TRBJ1-3, with D hard to call. V lost 1 base to trimming and J lost 3 bases, with 19 bases between them. The CDR3 contains 18 residues. CDR1 and CDR2 (germline): MNHEY, SVGAGI. In nucleotides, the CDR3 is TGTGCCAGCAGTTACTATAACCAGATGGGTGTCATTGGAAACACCATATATTTT. Protein product: CASSYYNQMGVIGNTIYF.

Many counts were recorded for this clonotype. The rearrangement joins TRBV24-1 to TRBJ2-3; D unclear. Germline V gene lookup returns CDR1 KGHDR and CDR2 SFDVKD. V was clipped by 1 base and J by 5 bases, with 18 bases between them. The CDR3 is 17 residues long. The CDR3 bases are TGTGCCACCAGTGATTTTGGAATTGGAGCTCAGGAAGATACGCAGTATTTT. Protein: CATSDFGIGAQEDTQYF.

This clonotype was recorded a few times. The CDR3 DNA reads TGTGCCAGCAGCAAAAGCATGCTCAATGAGCAGTTCTTC. It codes for CASSKSMLNEQFF. The chain has TRBV7-9 and TRBJ2-1; no clear D gene. V lost 5 bases and J lost 6, with 11 bases in between. The CDR3 consists of 13 residues. Germline V gene sequence: CDR1 SEHNR, CDR2 FQNEAQ (reference sequence).

The rearrangement links TRBV7-9 to TRBJ2-7, with D maybe TRBD1 (5 bases). CDR1 and CDR2 from the germline V gene are SEHNR and FQNEAQ (reference sequence). This CDR3 comprises 17 residues. V lost 5 bases and J 1 base, leaving 21 bases between the germline ends. The CDR3 loop is CASSLRRTLNTSYEQYF. The CDR3 DNA follows: TGTGCCAGCAGCCTGAGACGGACACTAAATACGTCCTACGAGCAGTACTTC.

This clonotype was found many times. The chain has TRBV20-1 and TRBJ2-7; 9 nucleotides align to TRBD1. Germline CDR1 DFQATT, CDR2 SNEGSKA (reference sequence). The CDR3 has 12 amino acids. V shed 2 bases, J shed 6 bases, and the junction held 2 bases outside the gene matches. CDR3: CSARRQGVEQYF. CDR3 nucleotide sequence: TGCAGTGCTAGACGACAGGGGGTCGAGCAGTACTTC.

This clonotype was recorded at least ten times. The chain employs TRBV7-2 and TRBJ2-2; D might be TRBD1 or TRBD2, each matching 5 bases. The CDR3 totals 14 residues. Trimming cost V 3 bases and J 8 bases, with 13 bases left between them. CDR1 SGHTA and CDR2 FQGNSA come from the germline V gene. DNA for the CDR3: TGTGCCAGCAGCTTGGGGGTCGTGGGAGGGGAGCTGTTTTTT. Protein sequence: CASSLGVVGGELFF.

In regard to this clonotype: A much larger clonotype is one base distant, so this may be a read error. The rearrangement links TRBV12-3 or TRBV12-4 to TRBJ2-7; TRBD2 agrees at 12 bases. The CDR3 is made up of 14 amino acids. Trimming cost V 5 bases and J 4 bases; bases outside gene matches: 3. In nucleotides, the CDR3 is TGTGCCAGCAGTATGGGACTAGCGGGTTACGAGCAGTACTTC. Its protein product is CASSMGLAGYEQYF.

This sequence joins TRBV19 and TRBJ2-2; a weak D match, TRBD1 (5 bases). V lost 3 bases and J lost 8, with 13 bases in between. The CDR3 length is 14 residues. The V gene's germline CDR1 is LNHDA and CDR2 SQIVND (reference sequence). The CDR3 region is CASSISRAGGELFF. CDR3 nucleotide sequence: TGTGCCAGTAGTATCTCCAGGGCTGGGGGGGAGCTGTTTTTT.

There are many counts of this clonotype. The V and J genes are TRBV27 and TRBJ2-7; weak D call: TRBD1 (6 bases). With 3 bases removed from V and 7 bases from J, the gap between germline ends came to 13 bases. This CDR3 is built from 13 residues. Germline CDR1 MNHEY, CDR2 SMNVEV (reference sequence). The CDR3 DNA reads TGTGCCAGCAGTTTTTCAGGGGTGAGGGAGCAGTACTTC. It encodes CASSFSGVREQYF.

This clonotype was recorded at least ten times. The chain joins TRBV20-1 to TRBJ1-1; D gene uncertain. The V gene's germline CDR1 is DFQATT and CDR2 SNEGSKA (reference sequence). The V end lost 5 bases, the J end lost 4 bases, and 14 bases lay between the germline ends. The CDR3 runs 13 residues. The CDR3, as DNA: TGCAGTGCTCCGGTGGTCGAGGGCACTGAAGCTTTCTTT. It is translated as CSAPVVEGTEAFF.

The genes are TRBV28 and TRBJ2-3, with 7 bases identical to TRBD2. J gave up 5 bases and V 4 bases, and 3 bases lay outside the gene matches. Per germline, CDR1 MDHEN and CDR2 SYDVKM. The CDR3 contains 13 residues. The CDR3 nucleotides are TGTGCCAGCAGTTCTCGGGGGGTAGATACGCAGTATTTT. Translated, it gives CASSSRGVDTQYF.

This clonotype was counted between two and nine times. The V gene is TRBV27, the J gene TRBJ2-4; unclear D gene. This CDR3 has 12 amino acids. The germline gives CDR1 MNHEY, CDR2 SMNVEV (reference sequence). V was clipped by 6 bases and J by 11 bases, with 14 bases between them. CDR3: CASRSSSKVQYF. The CDR3 DNA sequence: TGTGCCAGCAGGTCGAGTTCCAAGGTTCAGTACTTC.

The table lists this clonotype with many counts. The chain links TRBV7-9 to TRBJ2-6; maybe TRBD2 (5 bases). The CDR3 loop spans 16 amino acids. V lost 5 bases and J 5 bases, leaving 16 bases between the germline ends. The V gene's germline CDR1 is SEHNR and CDR2 FQNEAQ (reference sequence). The CDR3 bases are TGTGCCAGCAGCATCTGGACTGTCAATCGGGCCAACGTCCTGACTTTC. Translation gives CASSIWTVNRANVLTF.

The genes are TRBV30 and TRBJ2-2; D is unclear. CDR3 length: 14 residues. Trimming left V 5 bases short and J 1 base short, with 11 bases between. Germline lookup yields CDR1 GTSNPN and CDR2 SVGIG (reference sequence). The CDR3 loop is CAWVRIRNTGELFF. The CDR3 DNA reads TGTGCCTGGGTCCGTATTAGGAACACCGGGGAGCTGTTTTTT.

This clonotype was seen ten or more times. This sequence joins TRBV5-8 and TRBJ2-5; D is undetermined. Germline V gene data show CDR1 as SGHTS and CDR2 as YDEGEE. The CDR3 runs 14 residues. V gave up 0 bases and J gave up 4 bases, with 10 bases separating them. The DNA of the CDR3 is TGTGCCAGCAGCTTGGTGGACCCGGGAGAGACCCAGTACTTC. It encodes CASSLVDPGETQYF.

This clonotype was picked up many times. This chain uses TRBV6-1 with TRBJ2-7; 10 bases match TRBD2. The CDR3 consists of 15 residues. Germline trimming cut 6 bases from V and 2 bases from J; bases unmatched to any gene: 7. Germline CDR1 reads MNHNS; CDR2 reads SASEGT. This CDR3 reads CASRPSGRAAYEQYF. The CDR3 coding sequence is TGTGCCAGCAGACCTAGCGGGAGAGCGGCCTACGAGCAGTACTTC.

There are many counts of this clonotype. The V gene is TRBV27, the J gene TRBJ1-2; maybe TRBD1 (6 bases). CDR3 length: 14 amino acids. CDR1 MNHEY and CDR2 SMNVEV come from the germline V gene (reference sequence). V was pared by 3 bases and J by 7 bases, with 15 bases between. In nucleotides, the CDR3 is TGTGCCAGCAGTTTTGGTGGGGGCCCGCGTGGCTACACCTTC. Its translation is CASSFGGGPRGYTF.